One sample yielded the 2 T cell receptor beta chains listed below, sequenced in a study of tumor-infiltrating lymphocytes in oesophageal squamous cell carcinoma. MiXCR was run by TCRdb on the PCR reads, yielding one entry per CDR3 protein. The sample yields 9,500 to 13,000 distinct CDR3 sequences, more than 55% seen once. Sample: esophageal tumor tissue. Receptors originate from a male donor with esophageal squamous cell carcinoma.

The chain couples TRBV7-6 to TRBJ1-2; 7 bases are shared with TRBD1. V gave up 5 bases and J gave up 5 bases; unmatched junction bases: 5. The germline V gene has CDR1 SGHVS and CDR2 FNYEAQ. The CDR3 length is 13 residues. The CDR3 protein is CASSAGTEYGYTF. CDR3 nucleotide sequence: TGTGCCAGCAGCGCCGGGACAGAGTATGGCTACACCTTC.

The CDR3 is CSATGGQRYYEQYF. Written as DNA, the CDR3 is TGCAGTGCTACGGGTGGGCAGCGCTACTACGAGCAGTACTTC. The chain uses TRBV20-1 and TRBJ2-4; D remains ambiguous. The DNA end favors TRBJ2-7, so the J call may be wrong. Looked up from germline, CDR1 is DFQATT and CDR2 is SNEGSKA (reference sequence). The CDR3 contains 14 residues.